This paragraph covers one TCR beta chain sequence. The antigen remains undetermined. The data stem from a study of CD4+ T cells in melanoma. Notes on the study in general: A reported correlation linked neoantigen-specific CD4+ T cells to CD8+, macrophage and B cell function.

Clones were read by immunoSEQ multiplex PCR, and TCRdb kept only the in-frame ones, dropping some. The sample shows about 9,600 clones, around 67% of them seen only once. Unmatched junction bases numbered 19, after V lost 12 bases and J lost 7 bases. Germline values: CDR1 KGHDR, CDR2 SFDVKD. CDR3 length: 15 residues. This TCR was sampled from a human donor with melanoma. Sequences were obtained from cells from a culture (not recorded whether cultured in vitro). This chain connects TRBV24-1 to TRBJ2-5, with 7 nucleotides matching TRBD1. The CDR3 nucleotides are TGTGCCCCTCCCCCCTGGGCAGGGGGACGGCGGACCCAGTACTTC. Its protein is CAPPPWAGGRRTQYF.